Sequencing of this T cell receptor beta chain was carried out in a study of Ad26.COV2.S vaccination and SARS-CoV-2 variants. Broader study findings: People given the vaccine had a wider spike-specific TCR breadth than placebo recipients did. Following vaccination, spike-specific CD8+ and CD4+ T cell responses reportedly exhibited substantial breadth.

In the case of this clone: Its antigen remains unknown.

Using immunoSEQ multiplex PCR, the repertoire was profiled, and TCRdb retains in-frame clones only, with some absent. This sample has some 400,000 clones, with over 75% found just once. Described treatment: around 19 received Ad26.COV2.S at low or high dose, single or two shots; several received placebo; per-sample allocation not given. Following the first vaccine or placebo injection, samples were taken on day 63. The donor's status was that of an adult aged 18-55 years in Boston. The sample was peripheral blood, taken in a trial of Ad26.COV2.S vaccine versus placebo. This clonotype was sampled from a person between 18 and 60 years old who received the Ad26.COV2.S COVID-19 vaccine or a placebo.

DNA for the CDR3: TGTGCCAGCAGCTACAAAAAGACTAGCGTTGAGCAGTTCTTC. As protein: CASSYKKTSVEQFF. The rearrangement joins TRBV11-1 to TRBJ2-1; TRBD2 agrees at 8 bases. The CDR3 has 14 residues. CDR1 is SGHAT, CDR2 FQDESV, per germline (reference sequence). Losses at the gene ends were 4 bases for V and 9 bases for J; bases not matched to a gene: 8.